The present TCR beta chain was sequenced within a study of T-cell reconstitution after alpha-beta-depleted transplantation in children. In this sample, this clonotype turned up a few times. It was with unique molecular identifiers that the TCRbeta library was prepared. A single record per CDR3 protein comes from TCRdb applying MiXCR to the PCR reads. The repertoire holds roughly 610,000 distinct CDR3 sequences, under 12% seen once, with roughly 3.9% in the top ten. This sequence originates from a human donor who donated a stem cell graft to a child with acute myeloid leukemia. This specimen was PBMCs from the stem cell graft donor, taken from the stem cell graft.

CDR3: CSARAGIGETQYF. The CDR3 nucleotides read TGCAGTGCTAGAGCTGGGATTGGGGAGACCCAGTACTTC. This chain uses TRBV20-1 with TRBJ2-5; D is uncertain. Germline V gene data show CDR1 as DFQATT and CDR2 as SNEGSKA (reference sequence). V lost 1 base and J 5 bases, leaving 11 bases between the germline ends. CDR3 length: 13 residues.